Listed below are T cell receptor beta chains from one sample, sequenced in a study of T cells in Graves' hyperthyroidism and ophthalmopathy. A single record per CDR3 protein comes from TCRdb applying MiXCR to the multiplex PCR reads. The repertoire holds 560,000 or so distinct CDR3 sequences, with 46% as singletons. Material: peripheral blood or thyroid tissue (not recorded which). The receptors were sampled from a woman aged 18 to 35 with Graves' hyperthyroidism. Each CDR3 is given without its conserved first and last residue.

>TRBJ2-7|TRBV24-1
ATSDWTHPYEQY
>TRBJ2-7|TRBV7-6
ASSPFSGETGEQY
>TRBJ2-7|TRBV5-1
ASSQGLTPYEQY
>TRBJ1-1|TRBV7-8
ASTAGNTEAF
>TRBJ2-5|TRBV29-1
SVSRTGTETQY
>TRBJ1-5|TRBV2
ASSLSQLSNQPQH
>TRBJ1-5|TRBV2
ASSESMTGSKPQH
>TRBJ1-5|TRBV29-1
SVEGQDSNQPQH
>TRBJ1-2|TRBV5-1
ASSLGNRGYYGYT
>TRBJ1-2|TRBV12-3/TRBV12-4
ASSREGGYT
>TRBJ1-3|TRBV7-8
ASGARTGALGNTIY
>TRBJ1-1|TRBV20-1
SANTGSGTEAF
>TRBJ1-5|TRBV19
ASSMTDYSNQPQH
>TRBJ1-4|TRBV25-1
ASSLAGQGSGEKLF
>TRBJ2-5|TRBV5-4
ASSDGRGVETQY
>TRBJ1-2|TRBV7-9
ASSLGNRRHGYT
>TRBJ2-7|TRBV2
ASSEDRTAYEQY
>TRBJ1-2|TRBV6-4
ASRKPGQGDGGYT
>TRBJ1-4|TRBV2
ASTSDRVEKLF
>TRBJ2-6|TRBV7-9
ASSAVEGASGANVLT
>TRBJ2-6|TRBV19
ASASGTTTGANVLT
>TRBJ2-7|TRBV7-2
ASSSTVGSSYEQY
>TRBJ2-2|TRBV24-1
ATSDRGLAKNTGELF
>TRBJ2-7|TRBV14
ASARYGGESYEQY
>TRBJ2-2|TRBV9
ASSRNMNTGELF
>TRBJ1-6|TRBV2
ASSARALNSPLH